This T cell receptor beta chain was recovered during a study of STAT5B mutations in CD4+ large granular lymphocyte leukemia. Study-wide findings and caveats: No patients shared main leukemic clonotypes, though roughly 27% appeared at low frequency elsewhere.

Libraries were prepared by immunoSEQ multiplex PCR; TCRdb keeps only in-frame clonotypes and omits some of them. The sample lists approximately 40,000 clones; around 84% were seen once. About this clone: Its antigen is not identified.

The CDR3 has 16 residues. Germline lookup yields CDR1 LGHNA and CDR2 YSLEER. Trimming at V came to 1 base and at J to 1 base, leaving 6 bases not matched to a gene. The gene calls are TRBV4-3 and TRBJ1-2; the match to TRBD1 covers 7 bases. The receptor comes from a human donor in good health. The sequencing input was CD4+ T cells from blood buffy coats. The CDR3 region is CASSQGGGLYNYGYTF. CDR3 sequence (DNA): TGCGCCAGCAGCCAAGGAGGGGGCCTATATAACTATGGCTACACCTTC.